This TCR beta chain was identified during a study of blood T cell repertoires in COVID-19. Here immunoSEQ multiplex PCR was the method, and the copy in TCRdb shows in-frame clones only, minus some. Among 250,000 to 350,000 clones listed, roughly 83% were seen once. The germline V gene has CDR1 LNHDA and CDR2 SQIVND (reference sequence). CDR3 length: 14 amino acids. Trimming removed 2 bases from V and 0 bases from J, with 7 bases in between. The chain has TRBV19 and TRBJ1-1; no reliable D call. The sequence was collected from a human donor with COVID-19, enrolled during active disease. The donor label of this sample is uncertain. Material for sequencing was peripheral blood. CDR3 protein: CASSITGMNTEAFF. The CDR3 DNA reads TGTGCCAGTAGTATAACCGGTATGAACACTGAAGCTTTCTTT. The full variable domain, completed using reference TRBV19 and TRBJ1-1, is DGGITQSPKYLFRKEGQNVTLSCEQNLNHDAMYWYRQDPGQGLRLIYYSQIVNDFQKGDIAEGYSVSREKKESFPLTVTSAQKNPTAFYLCASSITGMNTEAFFGQGTRLTVV.